Listed here are 5 T cell receptor beta chains from one sample, sequenced in a study of tumor and adjacent non-tumor tissue in lung cancer. No cell sorting was done before RNA was extracted from the tissue. The library came from three nested PCR rounds adapted from ARM-PCR protocols. TCRdb re-called the multiplex PCR reads with MiXCR, one entry per CDR3 protein. The sample consists of 100,000 to 150,000 distinct CDR3 sequences, approximately 66% of them appearing once. The specimen was lung tumor tissue. These receptors came from a man aged 25-45 years with non-small cell lung cancer.

Ten or more counts support this clonotype. V and J are TRBV6-6 and TRBJ1-6, with TRBD1 matching over 7 bases. This CDR3 spans 15 amino acids. The germline V gene encodes CDR1 MNHNY and CDR2 SVGAGI (reference sequence). V trimming: 5 bases; J trimming: 4 bases; junction bases outside the gene matches: 5. The CDR3 loop is CASSKDRDYNSPLHF. The CDR3 region has the DNA TGTGCCAGCAGTAAAGACAGGGATTATAATTCACCCCTCCACTTT.

The V call is TRBV6-5, the J call TRBJ2-1; maybe TRBD2 (5 bases). Germline values: CDR1 MNHEY, CDR2 SVGAGI. This CDR3 comprises 17 residues. V shed 0 bases and J shed 12 bases, with 24 bases lying between them. The CDR3, as DNA: TGTGCCAGCAGTTACTCCCCACTACCCGTCCCGAGCGGCCTGCAGTTCTTC. Translated, it gives CASSYSPLPVPSGLQFF.

This clonotype has a single count. This sequence may be a read error, since a much larger clone differs from it by one base. The chain recombines TRBV12-3 or TRBV12-4 with TRBJ1-4; 7 nucleotides agree with TRBD1. V shed 6 bases and J 4 bases; nucleotides not matched to a gene: 5. The CDR3 length is 14 residues. CDR3 residues: CASSSGGGNEKLFF. CDR3 DNA sequence: TGTGCCAGCAGCTCAGGGGGGGGTAATGAAAAACTGTTTTTT.

This clonotype was detected once. A read error may be the cause here, since a much bigger clone is one base away. This chain uses TRBV5-6 with TRBJ1-5; possible D gene TRBD1, 6 bases. The germline V gene has CDR1 SGHDT and CDR2 YYEEEE. The CDR3 runs 15 residues. The ends were cut back, 4 bases at V and 6 bases at J, with 17 bases in the middle. The CDR3 region is CASSVGQLLFQPQHF. The CDR3 coding sequence is TGTGCCAGCAGCGTGGGACAACTCCTTTTTCAGCCCCAGCATTTT.

J is TRBJ2-1 and V is TRBV5-1; possible D gene TRBD1, 5 bases. V was pared by 0 bases and J by 1 base, with 17 bases between. Germline V gene data show CDR1 as SGHRS and CDR2 as YFSETQ. The CDR3 contains 18 residues. CDR3 coding DNA: TGCGCCAGCAGCTTGGGGATTGGGGCTGGTTCATCCTACAATGAGCAGTTCTTC. It specifies CASSLGIGAGSSYNEQFF.